Listed here is a single TCR beta chain. Its cognate antigen is unknown. Produced via immunoSEQ multiplex PCR; TCRdb's table is partial and in-frame only. This table has some 35,000 clones, 82% appearing once. These data belong to a study of OX40 agonist ivuxolimab in advanced cancers. General study results and limits: No antigen was identified for the clonally expanded peripheral T cells.

The length of the CDR3 is 14 residues. V lost 6 bases and J 3 bases, leaving 15 bases between the germline ends. The germline CDR1 and CDR2 sequences are MNHEY and SVGAGI. This sequence was found in an adult with an advanced solid tumor such as melanoma, head and neck, liver or kidney cancer. V and J are TRBV6-5 and TRBJ2-7, with D tentatively TRBD2 (5 bases). Material: CD4+ or CD8+ T cells sorted from blood, obtained in a trial of the OX40 agonist ivuxolimab. The DNA for the CDR3 is TGTGCCAGCAGCCAAGGACTCCCCGACTACGAGCAGTACTTC. It codes for CASSQGLPDYEQYF.